What follows are 20 T cell receptor beta chains derived from one specimen sequenced in a study of blood T cell repertoires in COVID-19. Using immunoSEQ multiplex PCR, the repertoire was profiled, and TCRdb retains in-frame clones only, with some absent. Among 240,000 or so clones listed, approximately 80% were seen once. The sample was peripheral blood. Receptors were obtained from a woman in her late teens or twenties with acute or convalescent COVID-19.

This rearrangement joins TRBV24-1 to TRBJ1-3; 9 nucleotides agree with TRBD1. The V gene's germline CDR1 is KGHDR and CDR2 SFDVKD. The V and J ends lost 2 bases and 2 bases, in that order; junction bases with no gene match: 3. The CDR3 has 16 residues. The CDR3 DNA follows: TGTGCCACCAGTGATTCGAGGACAGGGGCTGGAAACACCATATATTTT. The encoded protein is CATSDSRTGAGNTIYF.

The rearrangement joins TRBV9 to TRBJ2-7, with D possibly being TRBD1 (5 bases). CDR1 SGDLS and CDR2 YYNGEE come from the germline V gene. V lost 0 bases and J 2 bases, leaving 12 bases between the germline ends. CDR3 length: 15 amino acids. CDR3 amino acids: CASSVGDLRAYEQYF. The CDR3 DNA follows: TGTGCCAGCAGCGTAGGAGACCTCAGGGCCTACGAGCAGTACTTC.

The genes are TRBV27 and TRBJ1-2; 7 bases map to TRBD1. Per germline, CDR1 MNHEY and CDR2 SMNVEV (reference sequence). Trimming at V came to 6 bases and at J to 0 bases, leaving 7 bases not matched to a gene. This CDR3 contains 15 residues. CDR3 loop: CASRRQGEANYGYTF. The CDR3 nucleotides are TGTGCCAGCAGACGGCAGGGGGAAGCTAACTATGGCTACACCTTC.

This chain connects TRBV6-2 or TRBV6-3 to TRBJ2-3; 10 nucleotides align to TRBD2. Germline V gene sequence: CDR1 MNHEY, CDR2 SVGEGT. The V segment lost 2 bases and the J segment 2 bases; nucleotides outside the gene matches: 4. The CDR3 has 16 amino acids. As DNA, the CDR3 is TGTGCCAGCAGTTACGGACTAGCGGATCTCACAGATACGCAGTATTTT. Its protein product is CASSYGLADLTDTQYF.

This sequence joins TRBV19 and TRBJ2-5; perhaps TRBD2 as D (6 bases). CDR1 and CDR2 from the germline V gene are LNHDA and SQIVND (reference sequence). The CDR3 consists of 13 residues. Trimming stripped 6 bases from V and 1 base from J, with 9 bases between. The CDR3 DNA follows: TGTGCCAGTAGGAGGGACTTCCAAGAGACCCAGTACTTC. Translating gives CASRRDFQETQYF.

About this clone: The missing conserved phenylalanine or tryptophan at the end of this CDR3 makes a read error likely. The DNA is omitted, as the CDR3 cannot be located on it reliably, and the CDR3 follows TCRdb's listing. This chain joins TRBV3-1 (or the pseudogene TRBV3-2) and TRBJ1-1; the table's D gene call, TRBD1, was not cross checked with the DNA. CDR1 is LGHDT, CDR2 YNNKEL, per germline (reference sequence). Counting both end residues, the CDR3 totals 9 amino acids. CDR3 protein: CASSLDREG.

The chain combines TRBV19 with TRBJ2-3; no clear D. Looked up from germline, CDR1 is LNHDA and CDR2 is SQIVND (reference sequence). Trimming left V 5 bases short and J 3 bases short, with 15 bases between. CDR3 size: 15 residues. The CDR3, as DNA: TGTGCCAGTAGTTTACAAGTTATAAAGACAGATACGCAGTATTTT. Translation gives CASSLQVIKTDTQYF.

The gene calls are TRBV6-5 and TRBJ1-1, with D perhaps TRBD1 (5 bases). This CDR3 is built from 14 residues. The germline CDR1 and CDR2 sequences are MNHEY and SVGAGI. V shed 3 bases and J shed 6 bases, with 14 bases lying between them. Written as DNA, the CDR3 is TGTGCCAGCAGTTATGAGGGCCGGGGGGCTGAAGCTTTCTTT. Translated, it gives CASSYEGRGAEAFF.

The genes are TRBV6-5 and TRBJ1-1, with D perhaps matching TRBD1 (6 bases). V was pared by 6 bases and J by 1 base, with 12 bases between. The CDR3 consists of 14 residues. Germline lookup yields CDR1 MNHEY and CDR2 SVGAGI. CDR3: CASSLRQENTEAFF. In nucleotides, the CDR3 is TGTGCCAGCAGCCTAAGACAGGAGAACACTGAAGCTTTCTTT.

CDR3 in DNA: TGTGCCAGCAGCTTATTCGGTGGAGGGGTTAGTAATTCACCCCTCCACTTT. It encodes CASSLFGGGVSNSPLHF. The chain recombines TRBV7-9 with TRBJ1-6, with a weak D call TRBD1 (5 bases). Germline-derived CDR1 and CDR2 are SEHNR and FQNEAQ (reference sequence). Trimming took off 2 bases at V and 6 bases at J, with 17 bases between the two ends. The CDR3 runs to 17 residues.

The chain links TRBV28 to TRBJ1-6; 7 bases align to TRBD1. This CDR3 contains 14 residues. Germline loops: CDR1 MDHEN, CDR2 SYDVKM. Trimming took 4 bases from V and 10 from J; bases not matched to a gene: 7. CDR3 amino acids: CASSSQGEGSPLHF. The CDR3 bases are TGTGCCAGCAGTTCGCAGGGGGAAGGATCACCCCTCCACTTT. The complete variable domain, with remaining parts taken from reference TRBV28 and TRBJ1-6, reads DVKVTQSSRYLVKRTGEKVFLECVQDMDHENMFWYRQDPGLGLRLIYFSYDVKMKEKGDIPEGYSVSREKKERFSLILESASTNQTSMYLCASSSQGEGSPLHFGNGTRLTVT.

This clone appeared a few times. The J gene is TRBJ2-7, the V gene TRBV14; D is unclear. The CDR3 runs to 16 residues. Germline lookup yields CDR1 SGHDN and CDR2 FVKESK. The V end was cut by 3 bases, the J end by 2 bases, with 17 bases between. CDR3 in DNA: TGTGCCAGCAGCCAGAATCCGGTGAATATAACCTACGAGCAGTACTTC. It encodes CASSQNPVNITYEQYF.

The chain is built from TRBV28 and TRBJ2-3; D remains ambiguous. The V end lost 4 bases, the J end lost 2 bases, and 10 bases lay between the germline ends. CDR1 is MDHEN, CDR2 SYDVKM, per germline. The CDR3 is 14 residues long. The CDR3 is CASSSTLLTDTQYF. As DNA, the CDR3 is TGTGCCAGCAGTTCGACTCTACTCACAGATACGCAGTATTTT. Looking up the rest from reference TRBV28 and TRBJ2-3 gives the full variable domain: DVKVTQSSRYLVKRTGEKVFLECVQDMDHENMFWYRQDPGLGLRLIYFSYDVKMKEKGDIPEGYSVSREKKERFSLILESASTNQTSMYLCASSSTLLTDTQYFGPGTRLTVL.

This clone has only one observation. The chain is built from TRBV7-6 and TRBJ2-7, with 10 bases aligning to TRBD1. J lost 2 bases, V lost 0 bases, and 1 base had no gene match. Germline lookup yields CDR1 SGHVS and CDR2 FNYEAQ. CDR3 length: 15 amino acids. The CDR3 loop reads CASSLAGTGAYEQYF. The CDR3 DNA reads TGTGCCAGCAGCTTAGCGGGGACAGGGGCCTACGAGCAGTACTTC.

The chain carries TRBV9 and TRBJ2-7; 7 bases align to TRBD2. The trim removed 0 bases at V and 0 bases at J, leaving 6 bases unmatched. CDR1 is SGDLS, CDR2 YYNGEE, per germline. This CDR3 has 16 residues. In DNA form, the CDR3 reads TGTGCCAGCAGCGTAGAGGCTAGCGGACTCTCCTACGAGCAGTACTTC. It specifies CASSVEASGLSYEQYF.

The chain employs TRBV5-4 and TRBJ2-7; D possibly corresponds to TRBD1 (7 bases). The CDR3 contains 13 residues. V lost 4 bases to trimming and J lost 3 bases, with 11 bases between them. Germline V CDR1 and CDR2: SGHNT, YYREEE (reference sequence). DNA of the CDR3: TGTGCCAGCAGCGCGGGACAGCACTACGAGCAGTACTTC. It yields the protein CASSAGQHYEQYF.

The chain is built from TRBV7-2 and TRBJ2-1, with TRBD2 matching 8 bases. Trimming removed 5 bases from V and 4 bases from J; junction bases left unmatched: 7. Germline V gene sequence: CDR1 SGHTA, CDR2 FQGNSA. The CDR3 contains 15 residues. DNA for the CDR3: TGTGCCAGCAGCCCAGCGGGAGTCGGATACAATGAGCAGTTCTTC. Protein sequence: CASSPAGVGYNEQFF.

V gene TRBV28 combines with J gene TRBJ1-2; D unresolved. This CDR3 comprises 13 residues. The V gene lost 10 bases and the J gene lost 2 bases, with 14 bases spanning the gap. Germline assignment: CDR1 MDHEN and CDR2 SYDVKM. The CDR3 reads CATPGGGNYGYTF. CDR3 nucleotides: TGTGCCACGCCGGGTGGAGGGAACTATGGCTACACCTTC.

The J gene is TRBJ2-1, the V gene TRBV7-2, with a possible D match to TRBD2 (5 bases). CDR1 and CDR2 from the germline V gene are SGHTA and FQGNSA. Trimming removed 2 bases from V and 5 bases from J, with 7 bases in between. The CDR3 has 13 residues. The CDR3 reads CASSLWRNNEQFF. The CDR3 DNA reads TGTGCCAGCAGCTTATGGAGGAACAATGAGCAGTTCTTC. The full variable domain, its missing parts supplied by reference TRBV7-2 and TRBJ2-1, is GAGVSQSPSNKVTEKGKDVELRCDPISGHTALYWYRQSLGQGLEFLIYFQGNSAPDKSGLPSDRFSAERTGGSVSTLTIQRTQQEDSAVYLCASSLWRNNEQFFGPGTRLTVL.

CDR3 residues: CASSLSIRTGRYGYTF. The CDR3 bases are TGTGCCAGCAGCTTATCTATTCGGACAGGCCGGTATGGCTACACCTTC. This chain links TRBV7-9 with TRBJ1-2, with 7 bases aligning to TRBD1. This CDR3 region has 16 residues. Germline values: CDR1 SEHNR, CDR2 FQNEAQ (reference sequence). With V trimmed by 2 bases and J by 5 bases, 11 bases remained unmatched.